The next 5 T cell receptor beta chains were all read from a single sample in a study of identifying expanded T cells in peripheral blood. Repertoires were generated with immunoSEQ multiplex PCR, while TCRdb's copy carries only in-frame clones and drops some. Of about 110,000 clones listed, approximately 90% were seen once; the top ten hold roughly 17%. Sequences were obtained from blood. The receptors stem from a person aged 18 to 70 in good health.

The rearrangement links TRBV4-3 to TRBJ1-3; D not certain. V lost 0 bases, J lost 4 bases, and 4 bases lay in between. CDR3 size: 13 residues. Per the germline V gene, CDR1 is LGHNA and CDR2 is YSLEER. The chain's CDR3 is CASSQEFGNTIYF. CDR3 DNA sequence: TGCGCCAGCAGCCAAGAGTTCGGAAACACCATATATTTT.

The J gene is TRBJ2-7, the V gene TRBV4-1; D not resolved. The CDR3 consists of 14 residues. Germline V CDR1 and CDR2: MGHRA, YSYEKL. V dropped 1 base and J dropped 3 bases, with 10 bases sitting between them. CDR3 nucleotide sequence: TGCGCCAGCAGCCAAGGGTCAGGCAGCTACGAGCAGTACTTC. Translated: CASSQGSGSYEQYF.

The chain uses TRBV6-6 and TRBJ1-3, with 7 bases that match TRBD1. Losses at the gene ends were 4 bases for V and 4 bases for J; bases not matched to a gene: 7. Germline V gene data show CDR1 as MNHNY and CDR2 as SVGAGI (reference sequence). CDR3 length: 15 amino acids. The CDR3 spells CASSLTQGIGNTIYF. The CDR3 DNA reads TGTGCCAGCAGTTTAACACAGGGGATCGGAAACACCATATATTTT.

The rearrangement links TRBV6-5 to TRBJ1-1; D might be TRBD1 (5 bases). This CDR3 is built from 13 residues. Trimming took off 4 bases at V and 6 bases at J, with 12 bases between the two ends. Germline V gene lookup returns CDR1 MNHEY and CDR2 SVGAGI. The DNA of the CDR3 is TGTGCCAGCAGTTTGGGGGATAAAGCTGAAGCTTTCTTT. Translating it yields CASSLGDKAEAFF.

The chain has TRBV7-9 and TRBJ2-7; D remains ambiguous. V was trimmed by 3 bases and J by 6 bases, leaving 18 bases between them. The CDR3 extends over 15 amino acids. The germline V gene encodes CDR1 SEHNR and CDR2 FQNEAQ (reference sequence). This CDR3 is CASSFFLEGAGEQYF. CDR3 DNA sequence: TGTGCCAGCAGCTTCTTCCTCGAAGGAGCAGGCGAGCAGTACTTC.